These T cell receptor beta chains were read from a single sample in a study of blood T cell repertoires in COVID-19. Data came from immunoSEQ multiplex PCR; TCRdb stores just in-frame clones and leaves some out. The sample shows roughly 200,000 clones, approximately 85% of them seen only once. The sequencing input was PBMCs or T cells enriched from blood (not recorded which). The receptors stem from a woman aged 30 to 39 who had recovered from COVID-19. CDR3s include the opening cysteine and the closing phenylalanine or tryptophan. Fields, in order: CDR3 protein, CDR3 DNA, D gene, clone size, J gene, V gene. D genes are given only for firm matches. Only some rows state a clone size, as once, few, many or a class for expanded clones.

CDR3 protein: CASSPLGGAGELFF
CDR3 DNA: TGTGCCAGCAGCCCCCTGGGGGGAGCCGGGGAGCTGTTTTTT
D gene: -
clone size: -
J gene: TRBJ2-2
V gene: TRBV9

CDR3 protein: CASSQDWGVLVPPPKYEQYF
CDR3 DNA: TGCGCCAGCAGCCAAGATTGGGGGGTATTGGTCCCACCTCCCAAATACGAGCAGTACTTC
D gene: -
clone size: -
J gene: TRBJ2-7
V gene: TRBV4-1

CDR3 protein: CASSFDSANEQFF
CDR3 DNA: TGTGCCAGCAGTTTCGACTCGGCGAATGAGCAGTTCTTC
D gene: -
clone size: once
J gene: TRBJ2-1
V gene: TRBV12-3/TRBV12-4

CDR3 protein: CASSDGITYEQYF
CDR3 DNA: TGTGCCAGCAGTGATGGCATCACCTACGAGCAGTACTTC
D gene: -
clone size: few
J gene: TRBJ2-7
V gene: TRBV2

CDR3 protein: CASSLTANPYNEQFF
CDR3 DNA: TGCGCCAGCAGCTTGACCGCTAACCCCTACAATGAGCAGTTCTTC
D gene: -
clone size: -
J gene: TRBJ2-1
V gene: TRBV5-1

CDR3 protein: CASSEGQGPQPQHF
CDR3 DNA: TGTGCCAGCAGTGAGGGACAGGGTCCCCAGCCCCAGCATTTT
D gene: TRBD1
clone size: few
J gene: TRBJ1-5
V gene: TRBV6-1

CDR3 protein: CASSSGNYGYTF
CDR3 DNA: TGTGCCAGTAGTTCGGGGAATTATGGCTACACCTTC
D gene: -
clone size: few
J gene: TRBJ1-2
V gene: TRBV19

CDR3 protein: CARSLEQRDEQYF
CDR3 DNA: TGTGCCAGAAGCTTGGAGCAGAGGGACGAGCAGTACTTC
D gene: -
clone size: -
J gene: TRBJ2-7
V gene: TRBV5-3

CDR3 protein: CASSHGTSWTSHNEQFF
CDR3 DNA: TGCGCCAGCAGCCACGGGACTTCCTGGACTAGCCACAATGAGCAGTTCTTC
D gene: TRBD2
clone size: -
J gene: TRBJ2-1
V gene: TRBV5-1

CDR3 protein: CASSLDRYNEQFF
CDR3 DNA: TGTGCCAGCAGCTTGGACAGATACAATGAGCAGTTCTTC
D gene: -
clone size: -
J gene: TRBJ2-1
V gene: TRBV5-4

CDR3 protein: CASSPSRGTGTGELFF
CDR3 DNA: TGTGCCAGCTCACCATCCAGGGGCACGGGCACCGGGGAGCTGTTTTTT
D gene: -
clone size: -
J gene: TRBJ2-2
V gene: TRBV18

CDR3 protein: CASSPGDRGRGETQYF
CDR3 DNA: TGTGCCAGTAGTCCCGGGGACAGGGGGAGAGGAGAGACCCAGTACTTC
D gene: TRBD1
clone size: -
J gene: TRBJ2-5
V gene: TRBV19

CDR3 protein: CASSYGLAGDTQYF
CDR3 DNA: TGTGCCAGCAGCTACGGACTAGCGGGAGATACGCAGTATTTT
D gene: TRBD2
clone size: -
J gene: TRBJ2-3
V gene: TRBV27

CDR3 protein: CASSSFAGSYGYTF
CDR3 DNA: TGTGCCAGCAGTTCCTTCGCAGGAAGCTATGGCTACACCTTC
D gene: -
clone size: -
J gene: TRBJ1-2
V gene: TRBV27

CDR3 protein: CASRGQGMSTEAFF
CDR3 DNA: TGTGCCAGCAGGGGACAGGGGATGAGCACTGAAGCTTTCTTT
D gene: TRBD1
clone size: -
J gene: TRBJ1-1
V gene: TRBV6-5

CDR3 protein: CASSQPRLAGGKADTQYF
CDR3 DNA: TGCGCCAGCAGCCAACCGAGGCTAGCGGGAGGGAAGGCAGATACGCAGTATTTT
D gene: TRBD2
clone size: once
J gene: TRBJ2-3
V gene: TRBV4-1

CDR3 protein: CASSYVGQGADTQYF
CDR3 DNA: TGTGCCAGCAGTTACGTGGGACAGGGTGCAGATACGCAGTATTTT
D gene: TRBD1
clone size: -
J gene: TRBJ2-3
V gene: TRBV6-5

CDR3 protein: CASSAGSKVTDTQYF
CDR3 DNA: TGTGCCAGCAGCGCGGGGTCGAAAGTCACAGATACGCAGTATTTT
D gene: -
clone size: once
J gene: TRBJ2-3
V gene: TRBV6-4

CDR3 protein: CASSFISDTQYF
CDR3 DNA: TGTGCCAGCAGCTTCATTTCAGATACGCAGTATTTT
D gene: -
clone size: -
J gene: TRBJ2-3
V gene: TRBV7-9

CDR3 protein: CAVTGVNTEAFF
CDR3 DNA: TGTGCCGTGACAGGAGTAAACACTGAAGCTTTCTTT
D gene: -
clone size: -
J gene: TRBJ1-1
V gene: TRBV3-1/TRBV3-2

CDR3 protein: CAITRQGNGYTF
CDR3 DNA: TGTGCCATCACGCGACAGGGAAATGGCTACACCTTC
D gene: TRBD1
clone size: -
J gene: TRBJ1-2
V gene: TRBV10-3

CDR3 protein: CASSTGTDTLNTEAFF
CDR3 DNA: TGTGCCAGTAGTACTGGGACAGACACCTTGAACACTGAAGCTTTCTTT
D gene: TRBD1
clone size: -
J gene: TRBJ1-1
V gene: TRBV19

CDR3 protein: CASSFSGTTYQETQYF
CDR3 DNA: TGTGCCAGCTCTTTTTCCGGGACAACGTACCAAGAGACCCAGTACTTC
D gene: -
clone size: -
J gene: TRBJ2-5
V gene: TRBV18

CDR3 protein: CASSSRLAFSTDTQYF
CDR3 DNA: TGTGCCAGCAGCTCAAGACTAGCGTTTAGCACAGATACGCAGTATTTT
D gene: TRBD2
clone size: once
J gene: TRBJ2-3
V gene: TRBV7-9

CDR3 protein: CASSDRGGDEKLFF
CDR3 DNA: TGTGCCAGCAGTGACAGGGGCGGTGATGAAAAACTGTTTTTT
D gene: -
clone size: -
J gene: TRBJ1-4
V gene: TRBV2

CDR3 protein: CASSLTGTGALNTEAFF
CDR3 DNA: TGTGCCAGCAGCTTAACTGGGACAGGGGCGCTGAACACTGAAGCTTTCTTT
D gene: TRBD1
clone size: -
J gene: TRBJ1-1
V gene: TRBV7-8

CDR3 protein: CASRSGGATSEQYF
CDR3 DNA: TGTGCCAGCAGGTCCGGAGGGGCGACTAGCGAGCAGTACTTC
D gene: -
clone size: -
J gene: TRBJ2-7
V gene: TRBV28

CDR3 protein: CASSPSRSSGNTIYF
CDR3 DNA: TGTGCCAGCAGTCCCTCGAGGAGCTCTGGAAACACCATATATTTT
D gene: -
clone size: -
J gene: TRBJ1-3
V gene: TRBV6-5

CDR3 protein: CASSARDISEQYF
CDR3 DNA: TGCGCCAGCAGCGCCCGGGACATCTCCGAGCAGTACTTC
D gene: -
clone size: -
J gene: TRBJ2-7
V gene: TRBV5-1

CDR3 protein: CASSTLLAGYYEQYF
CDR3 DNA: TGTGCCAGCAGCACATTACTAGCGGGATATTACGAGCAGTACTTC
D gene: TRBD2
clone size: -
J gene: TRBJ2-7
V gene: TRBV11-2

CDR3 protein: CASSPRGQWGTGELFF
CDR3 DNA: TGCGCCAGCAGTCCCAGGGGCCAATGGGGCACCGGGGAGCTGTTTTTT
D gene: -
clone size: -
J gene: TRBJ2-2
V gene: TRBV23-1

CDR3 protein: CSVTLSQGMNTEAFF
CDR3 DNA: TGCAGCGTTACTCTTTCGCAGGGGATGAACACTGAAGCTTTCTTT
D gene: -
clone size: -
J gene: TRBJ1-1
V gene: TRBV29-1

CDR3 protein: CASLGRENYEQYF
CDR3 DNA: TGTGCCAGCTTGGGACGGGAGAACTACGAGCAGTACTTC
D gene: -
clone size: -
J gene: TRBJ2-7
V gene: TRBV2

CDR3 protein: CASSQKPSVGTGEKLFF
CDR3 DNA: TGCGCCAGCAGCCAAAAGCCCTCCGTGGGGACAGGTGAAAAACTGTTTTTT
D gene: TRBD1
clone size: -
J gene: TRBJ1-4
V gene: TRBV4-1

CDR3 protein: CASSPRLAVTDTQYF
CDR3 DNA: TGTGCCAGCAGCCCCCGACTAGCGGTCACAGATACGCAGTATTTT
D gene: TRBD2
clone size: -
J gene: TRBJ2-3
V gene: TRBV14

CDR3 protein: CASSAPSQTGFREKLFF
CDR3 DNA: TGTGCCAGCAGTGCCCCGAGCCAGACAGGGTTCAGGGAAAAACTGTTTTTT
D gene: TRBD1
clone size: -
J gene: TRBJ1-4
V gene: TRBV6-1

CDR3 protein: CASSLFGTGGSRGEAFF
CDR3 DNA: TGTGCCAGCAGCCTTTTCGGGACAGGGGGCAGTCGGGGTGAAGCTTTCTTT
D gene: TRBD1
clone size: once
J gene: TRBJ1-1
V gene: TRBV7-2

CDR3 protein: CAISGGGSYNEQFF
CDR3 DNA: TGTGCCATCAGCGGAGGAGGGTCCTACAATGAGCAGTTCTTC
D gene: -
clone size: -
J gene: TRBJ2-1
V gene: TRBV10-3

CDR3 protein: CASSAQGYNQPQHF
CDR3 DNA: TGTGCCAGTAGCGCCCAGGGTTACAATCAGCCCCAGCATTTT
D gene: -
clone size: -
J gene: TRBJ1-5
V gene: TRBV19

CDR3 protein: CASRGVRRAGANVLTF
CDR3 DNA: TGTGCCAGCAGGGGGGTACGGAGGGCAGGGGCCAACGTCCTGACTTTC
D gene: -
clone size: -
J gene: TRBJ2-6
V gene: TRBV28

CDR3 protein: CASSRDRGGGLNTEAFF
CDR3 DNA: TGTGCCAGTAGTAGGGACAGGGGCGGTGGTTTGAACACTGAAGCTTTCTTT
D gene: TRBD1
clone size: few
J gene: TRBJ1-1
V gene: TRBV19

CDR3 protein: CASSYPTSGSIGELFF
CDR3 DNA: TGTGCCAGCAGTTACCCCACTAGCGGGAGTATCGGGGAGCTGTTTTTT
D gene: TRBD2
clone size: -
J gene: TRBJ2-2
V gene: TRBV6-2/TRBV6-3